These 9 T cell receptor beta chains share one sample of origin, sequenced in a study of monozygotic twins with inflammatory bowel disease. From the 5' RACE reads, TCRdb lists one entry per CDR3 protein and no DNA. This repertoire comprises some 150,000 distinct CDR3 sequences; its ten largest clones make up 2.4%. The specimen was blood. Every receptor here comes from a human donor with ulcerative colitis or Crohn's disease, or a healthy co-twin of an affected twin (not recorded which).

The rearrangement uses TRBV4-3 and TRBJ2-6. The germline V gene encodes CDR1 LGHNA and CDR2 YSLEER. The CDR3 sequence is 15 residues long. The CDR3 protein is CASSQETSGANVLTF.

The chain couples TRBV5-1 to TRBJ2-7. The CDR3 totals 14 residues. The V gene's germline CDR1 is SGHRS and CDR2 YFSETQ. CDR3 sequence reads: CASSSDSSSYEQYF.

V and J are TRBV9 and TRBJ1-2; TCRdb proposes TRBD1, but this gene call is untestable without DNA. Germline V gene sequence: CDR1 SGDLS, CDR2 YYNGEE. The CDR3 loop spans 14 amino acids. The CDR3 here is CASSIEGTGGGYTF. Drawing the rest from reference TRBV9 and TRBJ1-2, the complete variable domain is DSGVTQTPKHLITATGQRVTLRCSPRSGDLSVYWYQQSLDQGLQFLIQYYNGEERAKGNILERFSAQQFPDLHSELNLSSLELGDSALYFCASSIEGTGGGYTFGSGTRLTVV.

This chain uses TRBV18 with TRBJ2-5; TCRdb returns TRBD2, unconfirmable since there is no DNA. CDR3 length: 14 residues. Germline values: CDR1 KGHSH, CDR2 LQKENI. CDR3 region: CASSPGLAQETQYF.

J is TRBJ2-1 and V is TRBV2; no DNA is available, so the TRBD2 call from TCRdb remains unchecked. The CDR3 covers 12 residues. Germline V gene lookup returns CDR1 SNHLY and CDR2 FYNNEI. Here the CDR3 reads CASRLADNEQFF.

The rearrangement links TRBV7-9 to TRBJ2-7. The CDR3 is made up of 12 amino acids. Per germline, CDR1 SEHNR and CDR2 FQNEAQ (reference sequence). CDR3 protein: CASSPQDGRQYF.

The rearrangement joins TRBV5-1 to TRBJ2-1; absent DNA, TCRdb's TRBD2 call cannot be checked. Germline V gene data show CDR1 as SGHRS and CDR2 as YFSETQ. The CDR3 covers 15 residues. The CDR3 region is CASGPRGSSYNEQFF.

This rearrangement joins TRBV11-3 to TRBJ2-1; the TRBD2 assignment by TCRdb is unverifiable without DNA. Germline loops: CDR1 SGHNT, CDR2 YENEEA. The CDR3 consists of 17 residues. CDR3: CASSPRTSVSSYNEQFF.

The V gene is TRBV5-1, the J gene TRBJ2-3; TCRdb proposes TRBD1, but this gene call is untestable without DNA. The germline V gene has CDR1 SGHRS and CDR2 YFSETQ. The CDR3 spans 14 residues. The CDR3 reads CASSRNRATDTQYF.